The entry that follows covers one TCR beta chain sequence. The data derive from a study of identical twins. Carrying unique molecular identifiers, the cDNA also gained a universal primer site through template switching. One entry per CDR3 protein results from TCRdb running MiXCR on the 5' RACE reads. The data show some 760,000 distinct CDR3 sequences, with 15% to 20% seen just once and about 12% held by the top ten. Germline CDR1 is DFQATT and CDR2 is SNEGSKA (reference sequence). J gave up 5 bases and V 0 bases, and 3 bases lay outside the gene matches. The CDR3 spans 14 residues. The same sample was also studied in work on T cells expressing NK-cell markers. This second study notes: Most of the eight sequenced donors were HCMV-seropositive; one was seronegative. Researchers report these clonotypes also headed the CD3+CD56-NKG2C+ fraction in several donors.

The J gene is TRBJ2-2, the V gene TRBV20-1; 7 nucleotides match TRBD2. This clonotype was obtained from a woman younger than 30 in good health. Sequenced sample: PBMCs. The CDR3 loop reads CSARDTSETGELFF. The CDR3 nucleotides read TGCAGTGCTAGAGATACTAGCGAGACCGGGGAGCTGTTTTTT.